This T cell receptor (beta chain) originates from a study of T cells in Graves' hyperthyroidism and ophthalmopathy. A word on this clonotype: The antigen is undetermined.

CDR3 length equals 13 residues. Germline assignment: CDR1 SQVTM and CDR2 ANQGSEA. V lost 4 bases and J 0 bases, leaving 9 bases between the germline ends. The study excluded patients with uncontrolled infection, other autoimmune disease, pregnancy or lactation. Clinical symptoms, serum thyroxine, TRAb, thyroid ultrasound and orbital computed tomography informed diagnoses. The PBMCs were taken from under 12 ml of fresh peripheral blood. Study conclusions and caveats: In the analysis, a 13 V-J model separated ophthalmopathy from stable hyperthyroidism.

Researchers took RNA transcripts and amplified the TCR beta CDR3 regions from them. HTBI primers were employed in a first-round RT-PCR of the TCR CDR3. TCRdb used MiXCR to reprocess the multiplex PCR reads, holding one entry per CDR3 protein. The sample has 600,000 to 900,000 distinct CDR3 sequences; 16% are singletons. Specimen: blood. This clonotype was sampled from a man aged 18 to 30 with Graves' hyperthyroidism. The chain joins TRBV29-1 to TRBJ1-1; D call uncertain. The CDR3 region is CSVVGGLNTEAFF. CDR3 nucleotide sequence: TGCAGCGTTGTAGGCGGACTGAACACTGAAGCTTTCTTT.